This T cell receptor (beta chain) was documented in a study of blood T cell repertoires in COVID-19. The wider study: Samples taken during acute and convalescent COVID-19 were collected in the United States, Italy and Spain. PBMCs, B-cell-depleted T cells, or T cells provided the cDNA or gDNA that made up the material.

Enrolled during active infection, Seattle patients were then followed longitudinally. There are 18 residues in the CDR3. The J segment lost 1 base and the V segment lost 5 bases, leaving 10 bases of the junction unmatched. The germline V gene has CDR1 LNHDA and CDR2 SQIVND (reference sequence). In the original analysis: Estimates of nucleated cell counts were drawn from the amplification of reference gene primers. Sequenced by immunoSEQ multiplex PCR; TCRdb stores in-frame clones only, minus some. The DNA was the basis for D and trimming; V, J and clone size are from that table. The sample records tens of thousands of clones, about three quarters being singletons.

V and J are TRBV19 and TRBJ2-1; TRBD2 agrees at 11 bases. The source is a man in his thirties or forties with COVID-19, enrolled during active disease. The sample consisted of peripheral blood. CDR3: CASSPADSGRASYNEQFF. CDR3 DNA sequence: TGTGCCAGTAGTCCGGCCGATAGCGGGAGGGCTTCCTACAATGAGCAGTTCTTC. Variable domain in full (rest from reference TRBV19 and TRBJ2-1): DGGITQSPKYLFRKEGQNVTLSCEQNLNHDAMYWYRQDPGQGLRLIYYSQIVNDFQKGDIAEGYSVSREKKESFPLTVTSAQKNPTAFYLCASSPADSGRASYNEQFFGPGTRLTVL.